A single T cell receptor (beta chain) is shown here with its context. This sample is part of a study of blood T cell repertoires in COVID-19. Study as a whole: Nucleic acid was either cDNA or gDNA, and it came from T cells, B-cell-depleted T cells, or PBMCs.

The V end lost 2 bases, the J end lost 11 bases, and 16 bases lay between the germline ends. Germline V gene data show CDR1 as MNHEY and CDR2 as SVGAGI. This CDR3 has 14 amino acids. The recovered donors of Cohort 3 showed two negative PCRs, clearance, or symptom resolution. TCRdb keeps only in-frame clones here, not all; method: immunoSEQ multiplex PCR. The table shows 220,000 or so clones, with around 83% occurring only once. The chain couples TRBV6-5 to TRBJ1-5; possible D gene TRBD1, 6 bases. Sequenced material: PBMCs or T cells enriched from blood (not recorded which). The clonotype comes from a woman in her forties who had recovered from COVID-19. This CDR3 is CASSYDGGARAQHF. As DNA, the CDR3 is TGTGCCAGCAGTTACGATGGGGGCGCGAGGGCCCAGCATTTT.